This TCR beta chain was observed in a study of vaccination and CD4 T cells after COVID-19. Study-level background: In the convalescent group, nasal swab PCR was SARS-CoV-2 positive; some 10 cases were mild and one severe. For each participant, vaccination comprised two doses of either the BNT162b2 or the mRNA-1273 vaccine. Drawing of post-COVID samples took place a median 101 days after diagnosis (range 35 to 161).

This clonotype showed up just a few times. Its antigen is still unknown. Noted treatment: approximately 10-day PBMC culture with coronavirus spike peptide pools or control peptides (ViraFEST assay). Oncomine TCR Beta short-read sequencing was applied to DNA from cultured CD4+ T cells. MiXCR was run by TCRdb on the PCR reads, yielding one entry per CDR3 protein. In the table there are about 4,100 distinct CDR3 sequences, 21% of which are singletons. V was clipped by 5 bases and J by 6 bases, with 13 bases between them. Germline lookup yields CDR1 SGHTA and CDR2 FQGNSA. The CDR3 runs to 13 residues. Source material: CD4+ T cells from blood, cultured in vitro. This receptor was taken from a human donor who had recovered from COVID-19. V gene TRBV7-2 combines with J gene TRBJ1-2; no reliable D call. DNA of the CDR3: TGTGCCAGCAGCCTTCTAATAAAGGATGGCTACACCTTC. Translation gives CASSLLIKDGYTF. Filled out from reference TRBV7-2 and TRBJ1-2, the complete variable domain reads GAGVSQSPSNKVTEKGKDVELRCDPISGHTALYWYRQSLGQGLEFLIYFQGNSAPDKSGLPSDRFSAERTGGSVSTLTIQRTQQEDSAVYLCASSLLIKDGYTFGSGTRLTVV.